Listed here are 28 T cell receptor beta chains from one sample, sequenced in a study of response to subunit inactivated influenza vaccine. One entry per CDR3 protein results from TCRdb running MiXCR on the RT-PCR reads. The top ten hold roughly a tenth of the sample, which has about 570,000 distinct CDR3 sequences, roughly 12% seen once. The sequenced sample was PBMCs from blood, obtained on the day of vaccination. These receptors were collected from a man aged 45-65 years who received an inactivated influenza vaccine.

J is TRBJ2-3 and V is TRBV6-1, with 8 bases fitting TRBD2. The CDR3 has 15 residues. Germline loops: CDR1 MNHNS, CDR2 SASEGT. V gave up 5 bases and J gave up 2 bases; unmatched junction bases: 6. CDR3 coding DNA: TGTGCCAGCAGTAAGAGGCGGGGGGACACAGATACGCAGTATTTT. This gives the protein CASSKRRGDTDTQYF.

The V call is TRBV13, the J call TRBJ2-7; the D call may be TRBD1 or TRBD2 (5 bases each). Trimming took off 4 bases at V and 1 base at J, with 11 bases between the two ends. Germline CDR1 and CDR2: PRHDT and FYEKMQ (reference sequence). The CDR3 runs to 14 residues. The CDR3 DNA reads as TGTGCCAGCAGCTACCGGGACGGATCCTACGAGCAGTACTTC. Protein sequence: CASSYRDGSYEQYF.

The sample holds many counts of this clonotype. This chain joins TRBV6-1 and TRBJ1-1, with D unclear. V lost 3 bases, J lost 4 bases, and 12 bases lay in between. The CDR3 totals 14 residues. Germline CDR1 MNHNS, CDR2 SASEGT. Here the CDR3 reads CASSDPGWGTEAFF. CDR3 nucleotides: TGTGCCAGCAGTGATCCGGGCTGGGGCACTGAAGCTTTCTTT.

There are a few counts of this clonotype. The V and J genes are TRBV12-3 or TRBV12-4 and TRBJ2-2, with 9 bases fitting TRBD1. The V segment lost 1 base and the J segment 7 bases; nucleotides outside the gene matches: 7. The CDR3 contains 16 residues. DNA for the CDR3: TGTGCCAGCAGTTTAGGCGACAGGGGGAGAAACGGGGAGCTGTTTTTT. Translated, it gives CASSLGDRGRNGELFF.

This chain connects TRBV20-1 to TRBJ2-2, with TRBD2 matching 8 bases. Germline V lookup: CDR1 DFQATT, CDR2 SNEGSKA (reference sequence). This CDR3 contains 16 residues. V lost 6 bases to trimming and J lost 4 bases; unmatched junction nucleotides: 13. The DNA of the CDR3 is TGCAGTGCCAGGTTTCCGGCGGGGGGCCTCACCGGGGAGCTGTTTTTT. This encodes CSARFPAGGLTGELFF.

This clonotype was counted ten times or more. The chain couples TRBV4-1 to TRBJ2-7, with D perhaps TRBD1 (6 bases). Per germline, CDR1 MGHRA and CDR2 YSYEKL. The CDR3 totals 13 residues. Trimming took off 4 bases at V and 2 bases at J, with 9 bases between the two ends. Written as DNA, the CDR3 is TGCGCCAGCAGCCCTACAGGGCCCTACGAGCAGTACTTC. This sequence encodes CASSPTGPYEQYF.

Many counts were recorded for this clonotype. One junction end does not reproduce the germline sequence, and a read error may be involved. This rearrangement joins TRBV5-1 to TRBJ2-3; D ambiguous. Looked up from germline, CDR1 is SGHRS and CDR2 is YFSETQ. There are 14 residues in the CDR3. For the CDR3, the DNA is TGTGCCAGCAGTTTAGTGGCTAGCACAGATACGCAGTATTTT. Encoded protein: CASSLVASTDTQYF.

The chain carries TRBV11-2 and TRBJ2-7; 11 nucleotides align to TRBD2. The junction had 11 bases not matched to a gene; V was cut back by 2 bases and J by 2 bases. This CDR3 is built from 18 residues. Germline values: CDR1 SGHAT, CDR2 FQNNGV. CDR3 sequence: CASSLMDWGLADTYEQYF. CDR3 DNA sequence: TGTGCCAGCAGCTTAATGGATTGGGGACTAGCGGATACCTACGAGCAGTACTTC.

The rearrangement joins TRBV27 to TRBJ2-1; D gene uncertain. Germline-derived CDR1 and CDR2 are MNHEY and SMNVEV (reference sequence). The CDR3 length is 13 residues. Between the trimmed V and J ends, which lost 5 bases and 5 bases, there was a span of 10 bases. The CDR3 DNA follows: TGTGCCAGCAGTCTTAGCCAGCACAATGAGCAGTTCTTC. It encodes CASSLSQHNEQFF.

In its sample, this clonotype was seen many times. The V and J genes are TRBV30 and TRBJ1-5; TRBD1 might be the D (6 bases). V was cut by 0 bases and J by 2 bases, with 17 bases left in between. The CDR3 spans 17 residues. Germline loops: CDR1 GTSNPN, CDR2 SVGIG (reference sequence). CDR3 sequence (DNA): TGTGCCTGGAGTGTAGGCCGGACAGCCCGGGGCAATCAGCCCCAGCATTTT. Amino acids: CAWSVGRTARGNQPQHF. Together with reference TRBV30 and TRBJ1-5, the CDR3 gives the full variable domain: SQTIHQWPATLVQPVGSPLSLECTVEGTSNPNLYWYRQAAGRGLQLLFYSVGIGQISSEVPQNLSASRPQDRQFILSSKKLLLSDSGFYLCAWSVGRTARGNQPQHFGDGTRLSIL.

The rearrangement links TRBV20-1 to TRBJ2-7; 13 nucleotides agree with TRBD2. Germline V gene sequence: CDR1 DFQATT, CDR2 SNEGSKA (reference sequence). The CDR3 extends over 14 amino acids. V lost 5 bases to trimming and J lost 2 bases; unmatched junction nucleotides: 3. CDR3 coding DNA: TGCAGTGCTCCCGGACTAGCGGGGGCCTACGAGCAGTACTTC. Amino acids: CSAPGLAGAYEQYF.

The V and J genes are TRBV7-2 and TRBJ1-3; the D is unclear. The CDR3 extends over 15 amino acids. Germline V gives CDR1 SGHTA, CDR2 FQGNSA. With 4 bases removed from V and 4 bases from J, the gap between germline ends came to 14 bases. For the CDR3, the DNA is TGTGCCAGCAGCTCCTCACCTAATCCCGGAAACACCATATATTTT. It encodes CASSSSPNPGNTIYF.

This clonotype was picked up a small number of times. The rearrangement links TRBV3-1 to TRBJ2-5; weak D call: TRBD1 (5 bases). The CDR3 is 15 residues long. The germline V gene has CDR1 LGHDT and CDR2 YNNKEL (reference sequence). The V end lost 4 bases, the J end lost 5 bases, and 17 bases lay between the germline ends. The CDR3 loop is CASSPALGLRETQYF. The DNA for the CDR3 is TGTGCCAGCAGCCCCGCGCTGGGGCTCCGGGAGACCCAGTACTTC.

This clonotype came up a few times. The chain couples TRBV2 to TRBJ2-1; 9 nucleotides align to TRBD2. After removal of 8 bases from V and 3 bases from J, the junction contained 8 bases not matched to a gene. CDR1 and CDR2 (germline): SNHLY, FYNNEI. The CDR3 is 15 amino acids. CDR3 sequence reads: CASRIAGDFYNEQFF. Here the CDR3 DNA reads TGTGCCAGCCGAATAGCGGGGGACTTCTACAATGAGCAGTTCTTC.

This clonotype has just a few counts. The chain is built from TRBV2 and TRBJ2-6; 11 nucleotides match TRBD2. V trimming: 7 bases; J trimming: 0 bases; junction bases outside the gene matches: 8. Germline CDR1 and CDR2: SNHLY and FYNNEI. CDR3 size: 18 residues. The CDR3 loop reads CASKTGTSGLSGANVLTF. For the CDR3, the DNA is TGTGCCAGCAAGACCGGGACTAGCGGCCTCTCTGGGGCCAACGTCCTGACTTTC.

This clonotype was picked up many times. CDR3 amino acids: CASSQVPGAGNTIYF. In DNA, the CDR3 is TGCGCCAGCAGCCAAGTCCCCGGGGCTGGAAACACCATATATTTT. V usage is TRBV4-1 and J usage is TRBJ1-3; D gene uncertain. CDR1 is MGHRA, CDR2 YSYEKL, per germline. The CDR3 length is 15 residues. V lost 1 base, J lost 2 bases, and 9 bases lay in between.

This clonotype has only a few counts. This sequence joins TRBV28 and TRBJ2-7, with a weak D call TRBD2 (6 bases). V lost 4 bases and J 0 bases, leaving 16 bases between the germline ends. This CDR3 contains 16 residues. CDR1 is MDHEN and CDR2 is SYDVKM in the germline V gene. CDR3 in DNA: TGTGCCAGCAGTTCGGTCGGGGGAATAAGCTCCTACGAGCAGTACTTC. It yields the protein CASSSVGGISSYEQYF. The full variable domain, completed using reference TRBV28 and TRBJ2-7, is DVKVTQSSRYLVKRTGEKVFLECVQDMDHENMFWYRQDPGLGLRLIYFSYDVKMKEKGDIPEGYSVSREKKERFSLILESASTNQTSMYLCASSSVGGISSYEQYFGPGTRLTVT.

In its sample, this clonotype was seen a few times. The chain has TRBV4-2 and TRBJ2-7; D gene unclear. V was cut by 1 base and J by 3 bases, with 10 bases left in between. The CDR3 runs to 14 residues. The germline V gene has CDR1 LGHNA and CDR2 YNFKEQ. The CDR3 spells CASSQVISVYEQYF. The CDR3 region has the DNA TGTGCCAGCAGCCAAGTAATCAGCGTCTACGAGCAGTACTTC.

This sequence joins TRBV5-6 and TRBJ2-7; D might be TRBD2 (6 bases). Per the germline V gene, CDR1 is SGHDT and CDR2 is YYEEEE. CDR3 length equals 16 residues. Trimming took off 0 bases at V and 2 bases at J, with 15 bases between the two ends. The CDR3 reads CASSLALEGGTYEQYF. The DNA of the CDR3 is TGTGCCAGCAGCTTGGCCTTGGAGGGTGGTACCTACGAGCAGTACTTC.

This chain joins TRBV3-1 and TRBJ2-2, with D uncertain. V was clipped by 8 bases and J by 5 bases, with 18 bases between them. The CDR3 has 15 amino acids. The V gene's germline CDR1 is LGHDT and CDR2 YNNKEL (reference sequence). The CDR3 region has the DNA TGTGCCAGCCGAGGCGGAACGATGTGGACCGGGGAGCTGTTTTTT. Amino acid sequence: CASRGGTMWTGELFF. The full variable domain, in which reference TRBV3-1 and TRBJ2-2 provide the parts outside the CDR3, is DTAVSQTPKYLVTQMGNDKSIKCEQNLGHDTMYWYKQDSKKFLKIMFSYNNKELIINETVPNRFSPKSPDKAHLNLHINSLELGDSAVYFCASRGGTMWTGELFFGEGSRLTVL.

This clonotype was observed many times. The chain links TRBV5-1 to TRBJ2-3, with D hard to call. Trimming stripped 0 bases from V and 4 bases from J, with 9 bases between. The CDR3 extends over 14 amino acids. Per germline, CDR1 SGHRS and CDR2 YFSETQ. This chain's CDR3 is CASSLVGVSDTQYF. CDR3 nucleotide sequence: TGCGCCAGCAGCTTGGTTGGGGTCTCAGATACGCAGTATTTT. Variable domain in full (rest from reference TRBV5-1 and TRBJ2-3): KAGVTQTPRYLIKTRGQQVTLSCSPISGHRSVSWYQQTPGQGLQFLFEYFSETQRNKGNFPGRFSGRQFSNSRSEMNVSTLELGDSALYLCASSLVGVSDTQYFGPGTRLTVL.

This clonotype has at least ten counts. The chain has TRBV5-1 and TRBJ2-3; a possible D gene is TRBD2 (6 bases). This CDR3 spans 14 amino acids. V was pared by 5 bases and J by 4 bases, with 14 bases between. In germline, CDR1 is SGHRS, CDR2 YFSETQ. The CDR3, as DNA: TGCGCCAGCAGTTCAGGGACTTCGGCAGATACGCAGTATTTT. Amino acid sequence: CASSSGTSADTQYF.

The CDR3 DNA reads TGTGCCAGCAGCCGGACTAGCGGGAGTTTCTACGAGCAGTACTTC. Translating gives CASSRTSGSFYEQYF. The V gene is TRBV3-1, the J gene TRBJ2-7, with TRBD2 identical over 13 bases. Germline CDR1 is LGHDT and CDR2 is YNNKEL (reference sequence). The CDR3 loop spans 15 amino acids. After removal of 4 bases from V and 3 bases from J, the junction contained 3 bases not matched to a gene.

This clonotype came up a few times. The chain links TRBV5-1 to TRBJ2-6, with D hard to call. V dropped 1 base and J dropped 1 base, with 9 bases sitting between them. Germline V gene data show CDR1 as SGHRS and CDR2 as YFSETQ. This CDR3 has 16 amino acids. The CDR3 coding sequence is TGCGCCAGCAGCTTGTCGGGTTTATCTGGGGCCAACGTCCTGACTTTC. Its translation is CASSLSGLSGANVLTF. Complete variable domain (other parts from reference TRBV5-1 and TRBJ2-6): KAGVTQTPRYLIKTRGQQVTLSCSPISGHRSVSWYQQTPGQGLQFLFEYFSETQRNKGNFPGRFSGRQFSNSRSEMNVSTLELGDSALYLCASSLSGLSGANVLTFGAGSRLTVL.

This clonotype was counted between two and nine times. The chain recombines TRBV28 with TRBJ2-3, with 11 bases aligning to TRBD2. The V and J ends lost 6 bases and 2 bases, in that order; junction bases with no gene match: 7. The CDR3 has 16 residues. CDR1 and CDR2 from the germline V gene are MDHEN and SYDVKM. The CDR3 DNA reads TGTGCCAGCAGCCGTAGCGGGAGGGCCCACACAGATACGCAGTATTTT. Amino acids: CASSRSGRAHTDTQYF.

This clonotype was seen only a few times. This chain connects TRBV6-6 to TRBJ2-1; D not resolved. V shed 6 bases and J shed 5 bases, with 11 bases lying between them. Germline V gene data show CDR1 as MNHNY and CDR2 as SVGAGI (reference sequence). The CDR3 is 13 amino acids. Written as DNA, the CDR3 is TGTGCCAGCAGCCCAAGGGTAGACAATGAGCAGTTCTTC. Its translation: CASSPRVDNEQFF.

The CDR3 region has the DNA TGTGCCAGCTCCCAGCAGGCCCCTTGTACCTACGAGCAGTACTTC. This encodes CASSQQAPCTYEQYF. This sequence joins TRBV3-1 and TRBJ2-7, with D uncertain. The CDR3 extends over 15 amino acids. Germline loops: CDR1 LGHDT, CDR2 YNNKEL (reference sequence). Trimming cost V 8 bases and J 2 bases, with 19 bases left between them.

Only a few counts were recorded for this clonotype. V is TRBV7-9 and J is TRBJ2-5, with 8 bases lining up with TRBD2. Per germline, CDR1 SEHNR and CDR2 FQNEAQ (reference sequence). Trimming cost V 5 bases and J 6 bases; bases outside gene matches: 8. The CDR3 extends over 14 amino acids. In nucleotides, the CDR3 is TGTGCCAGCAGCCACGGGGGGGCCTTAAAGACCCAGTACTTC. It translates to CASSHGGALKTQYF. Full variable domain (outside the CDR3, taken from reference TRBV7-9 and TRBJ2-5): DTGVSQNPRHKITKRGQNVTFRCDPISEHNRLYWYRQTLGQGPEFLTYFQNEAQLEKSRLLSDRFSAERPKGSFSTLEIQRTEQGDSAMYLCASSHGGALKTQYFGPGTRLLVL.